The 11 T cell receptor beta chains reported below all come from one sample, sequenced in a study of preoperative IRX-2 immunotherapy in early breast cancer. As to treatment: preoperative locoregional IRX-2 cytokine immunotherapy. Produced via immunoSEQ multiplex PCR; TCRdb's table is partial and in-frame only. The data show 40,000 to 50,000 clones, around three quarters seen once. This sample comprised tumor tissue, obtained after IRX-2 immunotherapy. The source of these receptors is a human donor with breast cancer.

This rearrangement joins TRBV23-1 to TRBJ1-2, with D maybe TRBD1 (5 bases). TRBV23-1 is placed among ORFs of uncertain function. The CDR3 loop spans 14 amino acids. The V and J ends lost 7 bases and 10 bases respectively, with 22 bases between them. The CDR3 spells CASNLPGTKENYTF. In DNA form, the CDR3 reads TGCGCCAGCAACCTACCAGGGACGAAAGAGAACTACACCTTC.

This chain uses TRBV28 with TRBJ2-5; 9 bases map to TRBD2. This CDR3 has 19 residues. Trimming took 4 bases from V and 4 from J; bases not matched to a gene: 19. Looked up from germline, CDR1 is MDHEN and CDR2 is SYDVKM. The CDR3 loop is CASSSVAASWSGRPETQYF. CDR3 nucleotide sequence: TGTGCCAGCAGTTCGGTAGCGGCCTCGTGGAGCGGGAGGCCAGAGACCCAGTACTTC.

The rearrangement joins TRBV15 to TRBJ2-7; the match to TRBD1 covers 8 bases. CDR3 length: 16 amino acids. J gave up 6 bases and V 2 bases, and 12 bases lay outside the gene matches. From germline, CDR1 is LNHNV and CDR2 YYDKDF (reference sequence). The CDR3 nucleotides read TGTGCCACCAGCAGACTCCAGGGGGCAGGGGGAGGCGAGCAGTACTTC. Translated, it gives CATSRLQGAGGGEQYF. The full variable domain, rest sourced from reference TRBV15 and TRBJ2-7, is DAMVIQNPRYQVTQFGKPVTLSCSQTLNHNVMYWYQQKSSQAPKLLFHYYDKDFNNEADTPDNFQSRRPNTSFCFLDIRSPGLGDTAMYLCATSRLQGAGGGEQYFGPGTRLTVT.

This clone showed up just a few times. V is TRBV6-1 and J is TRBJ2-7; TRBD1 or TRBD2 may be the D gene (5 bases each). The CDR3 is 16 residues long. In germline, CDR1 is MNHNS, CDR2 SASEGT. V gave up 0 bases and J gave up 5 bases, with 17 bases separating them. The CDR3 DNA sequence: TGTGCCAGCAGTGAAGCGAGGGGCGCGTTAGTCCACGAGCAGTACTTC. Its translation: CASSEARGALVHEQYF.

This clone appeared a few times. The chain uses TRBV7-6 and TRBJ1-4; weak D call: TRBD1 (6 bases). The CDR3 extends over 17 amino acids. Germline loops: CDR1 SGHVS, CDR2 FNYEAQ. The germline V and J ends were trimmed by 5 bases and 3 bases, with 19 bases remaining between them. CDR3 DNA sequence: TGTGCCAGCAGCCTACCCACCAGGGGCCAGCCTAATGAAAAACTGTTTTTT. It encodes CASSLPTRGQPNEKLFF.

The V gene is TRBV19, the J gene TRBJ1-5, with 12 bases lining up with TRBD1. The CDR3 totals 19 residues. V lost 3 bases and J lost 0; bases outside the gene matches: 9. CDR1 and CDR2 from the germline V gene are LNHDA and SQIVND (reference sequence). The CDR3 here is CASSIKGQGATPSNQPQHF. The CDR3 coding sequence is TGTGCCAGTAGTATTAAGGGACAGGGGGCTACGCCTAGCAATCAGCCCCAGCATTTT.

The J gene is TRBJ1-3, the V gene TRBV5-1; D is possibly TRBD1 (6 bases). The V and J ends lost 1 base and 4 bases respectively, with 9 bases between them. Germline assignment: CDR1 SGHRS and CDR2 YFSETQ. CDR3 length equals 14 residues. CDR3 sequence reads: CASSLYGGGNTIYF. In DNA form, the CDR3 reads TGCGCCAGCAGCTTGTACGGGGGCGGAAACACCATATATTTT.

The rearrangement uses TRBV30 and TRBJ2-7; TRBD2 matches 8 bases. Germline lookup yields CDR1 GTSNPN and CDR2 SVGIG (reference sequence). The CDR3 spans 12 residues. J lost 5 bases, V lost 7 bases, and 7 bases had no gene match. The CDR3 coding sequence is TGTGCCTTAACCGGGACTAGAAACGAGCAGTACTTC. This encodes CALTGTRNEQYF.

The chain joins TRBV11-3 to TRBJ2-7; 9 bases line up with TRBD1. V dropped 4 bases and J dropped 5; count of bases not matched to a gene: 9. Germline lookup yields CDR1 SGHNT and CDR2 YENEEA. The CDR3 loop spans 15 amino acids. The CDR3 reads CASSSTGTGYDEQYF. The CDR3 DNA follows: TGTGCCAGCAGCTCAACCGGGACAGGGTATGACGAGCAGTACTTC.

V is TRBV6-7 and J is TRBJ2-7; 7 bases line up with TRBD1. TRBV6-7 is identified as an open reading frame with a role that is uncertain. V was pared by 5 bases and J by 3 bases, with 4 bases of the junction left unmatched. The length of the CDR3 is 13 residues. The CDR3 DNA reads as TGTGCCAGCAGTAACAGGGGTAACTACGAGCAGTACTTC. Protein: CASSNRGNYEQYF.

The rearrangement uses TRBV28 and TRBJ1-5, with D hard to call. The CDR3 totals 15 residues. Germline V lookup: CDR1 MDHEN, CDR2 SYDVKM. V was pared by 5 bases and J by 4 bases, with 15 bases between. CDR3 in amino acids: CASSVGSLGNQPQHF. The DNA of the CDR3 is TGTGCCAGCAGTGTTGGCAGCCTAGGGAATCAGCCCCAGCATTTT.